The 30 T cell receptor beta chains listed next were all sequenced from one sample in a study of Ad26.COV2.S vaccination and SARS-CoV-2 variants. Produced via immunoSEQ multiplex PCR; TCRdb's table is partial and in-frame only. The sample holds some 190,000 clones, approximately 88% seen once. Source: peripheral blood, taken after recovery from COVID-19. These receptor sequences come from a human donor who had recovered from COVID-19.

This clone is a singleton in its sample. CDR3 region: CASSWGDSYEQYF. As DNA, the CDR3 is TGTGCCAGCAGTTGGGGGGACTCCTACGAGCAGTACTTC. The J gene is TRBJ2-7, the V gene TRBV7-2; weak D call: TRBD2 (6 bases). From germline, CDR1 is SGHTA and CDR2 FQGNSA. V was pared by 6 bases and J by 0 bases, with 9 bases between. The CDR3 runs to 13 residues. Combining the CDR3 with reference TRBV7-2 and TRBJ2-7 gives the whole variable domain GAGVSQSPSNKVTEKGKDVELRCDPISGHTALYWYRQSLGQGLEFLIYFQGNSAPDKSGLPSDRFSAERTGGSVSTLTIQRTQQEDSAVYLCASSWGDSYEQYFGPGTRLTVT.

CDR3 loop: CASTDPGGRGYTF. The CDR3 DNA sequence: TGTGCCAGTACGGACCCAGGGGGGCGCGGCTACACCTTC. V gene TRBV19 combines with J gene TRBJ1-2; 7 bases line up with TRBD1. J gave up 8 bases and V 7 bases, and 10 bases lay outside the gene matches. This CDR3 region has 13 residues. CDR1 is LNHDA, CDR2 SQIVND, per germline (reference sequence).

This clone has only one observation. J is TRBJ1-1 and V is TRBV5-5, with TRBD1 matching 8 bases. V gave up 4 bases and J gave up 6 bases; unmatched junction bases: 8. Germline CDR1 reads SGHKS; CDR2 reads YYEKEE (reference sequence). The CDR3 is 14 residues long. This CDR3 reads CASSMDRVVAEAFF. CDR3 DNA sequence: TGTGCCAGCAGCATGGACAGGGTAGTGGCTGAAGCTTTCTTT.

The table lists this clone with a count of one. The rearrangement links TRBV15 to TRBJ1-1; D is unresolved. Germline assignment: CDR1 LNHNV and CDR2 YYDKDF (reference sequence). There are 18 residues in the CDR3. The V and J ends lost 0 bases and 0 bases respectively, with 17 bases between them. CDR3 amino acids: CATSRETWTFNMNTEAFF. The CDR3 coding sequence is TGTGCCACCAGCAGAGAGACCTGGACCTTTAATATGAACACTGAAGCTTTCTTT.

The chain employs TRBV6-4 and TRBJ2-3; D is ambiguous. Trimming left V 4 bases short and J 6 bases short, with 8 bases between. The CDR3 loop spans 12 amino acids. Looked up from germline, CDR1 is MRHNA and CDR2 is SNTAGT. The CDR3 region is CASSGSGDTQYF. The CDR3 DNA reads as TGTGCCAGCAGTGGGTCCGGGGATACGCAGTATTTT.

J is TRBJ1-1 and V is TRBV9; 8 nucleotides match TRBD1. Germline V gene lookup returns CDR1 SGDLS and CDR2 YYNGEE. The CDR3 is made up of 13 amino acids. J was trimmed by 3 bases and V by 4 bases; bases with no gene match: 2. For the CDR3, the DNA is TGTGCCAGCAGCTCAGGGGGCTACACTGAAGCTTTCTTT. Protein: CASSSGGYTEAFF.

CDR3 nucleotide sequence: TGTGCCAGCAGCCCGGGCGGGGATGGAAACACCATATATTTT. Protein product: CASSPGGDGNTIYF. V usage is TRBV4-2 and J usage is TRBJ1-3, with D unresolved. Trimming cost V 4 bases and J 3 bases, with 10 bases left between them. The germline gives CDR1 LGHNA, CDR2 YNFKEQ. The CDR3 extends over 14 amino acids.

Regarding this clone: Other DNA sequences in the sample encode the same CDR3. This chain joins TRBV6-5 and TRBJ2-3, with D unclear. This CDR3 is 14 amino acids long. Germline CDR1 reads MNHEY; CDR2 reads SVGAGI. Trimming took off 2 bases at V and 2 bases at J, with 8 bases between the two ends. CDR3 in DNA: TGTGCCAGCAGTTACCTGGCCGTCACAGATACGCAGTATTTT. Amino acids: CASSYLAVTDTQYF.

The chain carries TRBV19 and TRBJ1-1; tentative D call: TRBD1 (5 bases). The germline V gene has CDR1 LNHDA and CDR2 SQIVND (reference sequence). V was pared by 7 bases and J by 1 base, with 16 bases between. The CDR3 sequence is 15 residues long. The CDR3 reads CASIASGRPNTEAFF. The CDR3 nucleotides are TGTGCCAGTATTGCCTCAGGGCGCCCGAACACTGAAGCTTTCTTT.

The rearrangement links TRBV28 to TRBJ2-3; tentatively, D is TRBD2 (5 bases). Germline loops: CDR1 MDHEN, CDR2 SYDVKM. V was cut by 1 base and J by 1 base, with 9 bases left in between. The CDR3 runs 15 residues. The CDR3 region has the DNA TGTGCCAGCAGTTTATACGGGATGGGCACAGATACGCAGTATTTT. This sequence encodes CASSLYGMGTDTQYF.

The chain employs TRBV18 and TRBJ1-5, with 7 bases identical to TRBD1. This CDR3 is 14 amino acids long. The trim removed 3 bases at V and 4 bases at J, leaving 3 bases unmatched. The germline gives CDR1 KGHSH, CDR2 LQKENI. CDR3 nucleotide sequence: TGTGCCAGCTCACCGGGACAGCCGAATCAGCCCCAGCATTTT. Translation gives CASSPGQPNQPQHF.

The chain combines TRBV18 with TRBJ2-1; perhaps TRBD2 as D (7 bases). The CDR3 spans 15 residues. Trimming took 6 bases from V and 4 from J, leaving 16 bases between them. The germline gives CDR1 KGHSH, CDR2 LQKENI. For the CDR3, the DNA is TGTGCCAGCTCCCCTCGGGGGGCCATTTACAATGAGCAGTTCTTC. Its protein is CASSPRGAIYNEQFF.

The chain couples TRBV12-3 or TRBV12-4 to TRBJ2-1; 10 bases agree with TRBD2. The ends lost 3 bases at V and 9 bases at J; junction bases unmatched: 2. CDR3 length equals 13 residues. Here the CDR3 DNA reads TGTGCCAGCAGTTTTCAGCGGGGGGGTGAGCAGTTCTTC. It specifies CASSFQRGGEQFF.

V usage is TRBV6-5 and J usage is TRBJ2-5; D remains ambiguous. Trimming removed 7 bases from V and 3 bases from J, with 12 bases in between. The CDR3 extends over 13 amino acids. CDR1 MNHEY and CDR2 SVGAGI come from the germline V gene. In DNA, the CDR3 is TGTGCCAGCACTAACCGACATGAAGAGACCCAGTACTTC. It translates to CASTNRHEETQYF.

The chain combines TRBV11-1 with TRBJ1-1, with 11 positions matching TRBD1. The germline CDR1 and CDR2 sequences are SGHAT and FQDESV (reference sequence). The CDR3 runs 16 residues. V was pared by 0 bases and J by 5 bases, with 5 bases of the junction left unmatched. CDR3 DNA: TGTGCCAGCAGCTTAGCGTTCGGACAGGGGGCTACTGAAGCTTTCTTT. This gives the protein CASSLAFGQGATEAFF.

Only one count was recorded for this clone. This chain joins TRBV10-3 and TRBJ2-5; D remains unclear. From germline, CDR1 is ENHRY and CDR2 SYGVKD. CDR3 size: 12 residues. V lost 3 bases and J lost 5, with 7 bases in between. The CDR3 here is CAISELSETQYF. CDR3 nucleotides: TGTGCCATCAGTGAATTATCCGAGACCCAGTACTTC.

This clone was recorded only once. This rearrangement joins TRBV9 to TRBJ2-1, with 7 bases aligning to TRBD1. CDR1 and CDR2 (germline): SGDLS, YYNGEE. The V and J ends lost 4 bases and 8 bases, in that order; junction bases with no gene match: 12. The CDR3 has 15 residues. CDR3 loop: CASSLPRQGIDEQFF. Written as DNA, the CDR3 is TGTGCCAGCAGCCTTCCGCGACAGGGTATCGATGAGCAGTTCTTC.

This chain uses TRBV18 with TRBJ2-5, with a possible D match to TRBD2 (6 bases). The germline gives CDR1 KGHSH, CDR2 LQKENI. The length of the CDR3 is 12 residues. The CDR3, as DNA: TGTGCAGCAGGAGGGATTCAAGAGACCCAGTACTTC. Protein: CAAGGIQETQYF.

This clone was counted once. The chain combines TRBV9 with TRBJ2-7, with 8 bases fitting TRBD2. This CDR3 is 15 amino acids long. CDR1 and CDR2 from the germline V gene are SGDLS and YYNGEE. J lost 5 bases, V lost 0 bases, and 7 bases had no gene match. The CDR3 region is CASSVESGSGDEQYF. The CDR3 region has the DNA TGTGCCAGCAGCGTAGAGAGCGGGAGTGGCGACGAGCAGTACTTC.

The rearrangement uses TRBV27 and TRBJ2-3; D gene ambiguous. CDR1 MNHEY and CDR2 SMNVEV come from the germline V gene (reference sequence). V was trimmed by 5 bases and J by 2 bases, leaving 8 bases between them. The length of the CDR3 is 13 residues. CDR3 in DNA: TGTGCCAGCAGTGCTTGGGCCACAGATACGCAGTATTTT. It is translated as CASSAWATDTQYF.

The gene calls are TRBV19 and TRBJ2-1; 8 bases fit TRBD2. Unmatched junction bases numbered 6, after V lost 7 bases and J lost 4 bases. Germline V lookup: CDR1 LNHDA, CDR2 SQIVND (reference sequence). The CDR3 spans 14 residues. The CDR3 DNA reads TGTGCCAGTACGTGGCGGGGGGATTACAATGAGCAGTTCTTC. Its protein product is CASTWRGDYNEQFF.

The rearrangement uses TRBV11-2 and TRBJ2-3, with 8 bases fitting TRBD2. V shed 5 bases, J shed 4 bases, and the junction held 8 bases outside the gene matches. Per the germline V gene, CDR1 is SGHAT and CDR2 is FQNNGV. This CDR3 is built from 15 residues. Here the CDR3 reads CASSRPPGGADTQYF. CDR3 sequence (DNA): TGTGCCAGCAGCCGCCCCCCGGGGGGGGCAGATACGCAGTATTTT.

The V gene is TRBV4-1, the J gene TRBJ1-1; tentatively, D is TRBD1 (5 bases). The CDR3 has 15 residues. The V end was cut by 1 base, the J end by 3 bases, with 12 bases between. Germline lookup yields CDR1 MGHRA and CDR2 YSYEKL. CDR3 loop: CASSQGSRGYTEAFF. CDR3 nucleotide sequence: TGCGCCAGCAGCCAAGGTAGTAGGGGTTACACTGAAGCTTTCTTT.

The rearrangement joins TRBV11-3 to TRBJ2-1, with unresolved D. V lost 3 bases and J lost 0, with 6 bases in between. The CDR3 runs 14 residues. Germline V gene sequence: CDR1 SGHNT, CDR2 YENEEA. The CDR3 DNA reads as TGTGCCAGCAGCTTGGGTAGCTCCTACAATGAGCAGTTCTTC. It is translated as CASSLGSSYNEQFF.

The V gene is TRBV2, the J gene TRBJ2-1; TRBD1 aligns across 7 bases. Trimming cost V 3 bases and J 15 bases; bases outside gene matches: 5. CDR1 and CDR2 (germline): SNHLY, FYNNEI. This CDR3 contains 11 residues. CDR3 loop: CASSDETGLFF. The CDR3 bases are TGTGCCAGCAGTGATGAGACAGGGCTGTTCTTC.

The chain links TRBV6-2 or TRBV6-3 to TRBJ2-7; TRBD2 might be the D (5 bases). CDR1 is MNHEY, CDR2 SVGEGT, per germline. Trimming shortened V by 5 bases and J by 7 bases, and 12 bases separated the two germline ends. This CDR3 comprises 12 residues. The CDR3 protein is CASSRGFLEQYF. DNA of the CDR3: TGTGCCAGCAGTCGGGGATTCCTAGAGCAGTACTTC.

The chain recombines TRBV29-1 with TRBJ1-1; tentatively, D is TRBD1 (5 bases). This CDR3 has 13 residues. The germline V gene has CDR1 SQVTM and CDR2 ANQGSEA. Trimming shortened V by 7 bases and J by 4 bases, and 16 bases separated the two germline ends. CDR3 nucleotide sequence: TGCAGCGCCGATGTTTCCGGGACCACTGAAGCTTTCTTT. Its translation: CSADVSGTTEAFF. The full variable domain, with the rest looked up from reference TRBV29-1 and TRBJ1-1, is SAVISQKPSRDICQRGTSLTIQCQVDSQVTMMFWYRQQPGQSLTLIATANQGSEATYESGFVIDKFPISRPNLTFSTLTVSNMSPEDSSIYLCSADVSGTTEAFFGQGTRLTVV.

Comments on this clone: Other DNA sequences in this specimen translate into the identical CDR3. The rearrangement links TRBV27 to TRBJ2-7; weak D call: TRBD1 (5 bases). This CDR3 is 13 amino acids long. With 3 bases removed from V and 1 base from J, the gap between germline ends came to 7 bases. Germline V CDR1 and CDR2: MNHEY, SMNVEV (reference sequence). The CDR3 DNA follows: TGTGCCAGCAGTTTGTCAGGGTCCTACGAGCAGTACTTC. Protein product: CASSLSGSYEQYF.

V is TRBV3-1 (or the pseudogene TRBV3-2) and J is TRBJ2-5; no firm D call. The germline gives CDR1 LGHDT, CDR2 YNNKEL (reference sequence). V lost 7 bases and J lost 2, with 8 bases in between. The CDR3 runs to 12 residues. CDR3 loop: CASNEQQETQYF. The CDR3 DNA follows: TGTGCCAGCAACGAACAGCAAGAGACCCAGTACTTC.

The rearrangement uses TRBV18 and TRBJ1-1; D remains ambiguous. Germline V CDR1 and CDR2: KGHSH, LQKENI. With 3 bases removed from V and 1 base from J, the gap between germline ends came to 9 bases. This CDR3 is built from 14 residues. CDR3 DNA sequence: TGTGCCAGCTCACCCCAGGCTCAGAACACTGAAGCTTTCTTT. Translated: CASSPQAQNTEAFF.